These 31 T cell receptor beta chains share one sample of origin, sequenced in a study of blood T cell repertoires in COVID-19. Sequencing was performed with immunoSEQ multiplex PCR; in TCRdb, only in-frame clones are kept and a portion is missing. The sample consists of roughly 170,000 clones, less than 90% of them appearing once. The sequencing input was peripheral blood. All receptors come from a man between 65 and 80 years old with active or convalescent COVID-19.

This clone was picked up many times. The rearrangement links TRBV19 to TRBJ1-5, with D perhaps TRBD1 (6 bases). Trimming cost V 9 bases and J 2 bases, with 14 bases left between them. Germline lookup yields CDR1 LNHDA and CDR2 SQIVND (reference sequence). This CDR3 is 14 amino acids long. DNA for the CDR3: TGTGCCAGCTGGGCGACAGGAGGCAATCAGCCCCAGCATTTT. Translating gives CASWATGGNQPQHF.

The chain employs TRBV7-2 and TRBJ2-3; 12 positions match TRBD2. V lost 4 bases to trimming and J lost 6 bases; unmatched junction nucleotides: 5. From germline, CDR1 is SGHTA and CDR2 FQGNSA. This CDR3 has 15 amino acids. CDR3 in DNA: TGTGCCAGCAGCTCCACTAGCGGGGGGCCCGATACGCAGTATTTT. It translates to CASSSTSGGPDTQYF. The full variable domain, with the rest looked up from reference TRBV7-2 and TRBJ2-3, is GAGVSQSPSNKVTEKGKDVELRCDPISGHTALYWYRQSLGQGLEFLIYFQGNSAPDKSGLPSDRFSAERTGGSVSTLTIQRTQQEDSAVYLCASSSTSGGPDTQYFGPGTRLTVL.

V and J are TRBV18 and TRBJ1-1; 7 bases align to TRBD1. The junction had 6 bases not matched to a gene; V was cut back by 4 bases and J by 1 base. Germline V lookup: CDR1 KGHSH, CDR2 LQKENI. CDR3 length: 15 residues. CDR3 sequence reads: CASSQPGTENTEAFF. The CDR3 region has the DNA TGTGCCAGCTCACAACCCGGGACAGAGAACACTGAAGCTTTCTTT.

The V gene is TRBV19, the J gene TRBJ1-6, with TRBD1 matching 7 bases. The V gene's germline CDR1 is LNHDA and CDR2 SQIVND (reference sequence). This CDR3 has 14 amino acids. The J segment lost 6 bases and the V segment lost 9 bases, leaving 8 bases of the junction unmatched. CDR3 protein: CASTLGTVNSPLHF. In DNA form, the CDR3 reads TGTGCCAGCACGCTGGGGACAGTTAATTCACCCCTCCACTTT.

The V call is TRBV5-1, the J call TRBJ1-4, with 9 bases aligning to TRBD1. CDR1 is SGHRS and CDR2 is YFSETQ in the germline V gene. V trimming: 5 bases; J trimming: 2 bases; junction bases outside the gene matches: 1. This CDR3 has 14 residues. This chain's CDR3 is CASRGQGTNEKLFF. In DNA form, the CDR3 reads TGCGCCAGCAGGGGACAGGGCACTAATGAAAAACTGTTTTTT. Based on the CDR3 plus reference TRBV5-1 and TRBJ1-4, the full variable domain is KAGVTQTPRYLIKTRGQQVTLSCSPISGHRSVSWYQQTPGQGLQFLFEYFSETQRNKGNFPGRFSGRQFSNSRSEMNVSTLELGDSALYLCASRGQGTNEKLFFGSGTQLSVL.

V gene TRBV28 combines with J gene TRBJ2-1; 7 nucleotides align to TRBD2. Germline CDR1 MDHEN, CDR2 SYDVKM. V lost 5 bases to trimming and J lost 4 bases; unmatched junction nucleotides: 5. There are 14 residues in the CDR3. The CDR3 DNA is TGTGCCAGCAGTCCTAGCGGTAGTTACAATGAGCAGTTCTTC. Translating gives CASSPSGSYNEQFF. Full variable domain (remainder filled in from reference TRBV28 and TRBJ2-1): DVKVTQSSRYLVKRTGEKVFLECVQDMDHENMFWYRQDPGLGLRLIYFSYDVKMKEKGDIPEGYSVSREKKERFSLILESASTNQTSMYLCASSPSGSYNEQFFGPGTRLTVL.

Concerning this clone itself: Other DNA sequences within the sample encode an identical CDR3. The chain has TRBV11-3 and TRBJ1-1, with D possibly matching TRBD1 (5 bases). There are 13 residues in the CDR3. From germline, CDR1 is SGHNT and CDR2 YENEEA. Trimming stripped 2 bases from V and 1 base from J, with 5 bases between. The CDR3 loop reads CASSLQGNTEAFF. For the CDR3, the DNA is TGTGCCAGCAGCTTACAGGGGAACACTGAAGCTTTCTTT.

V is TRBV19 and J is TRBJ1-5; the match to TRBD1 covers 8 bases. CDR1 and CDR2 from the germline V gene are LNHDA and SQIVND (reference sequence). CDR3 length: 16 amino acids. J was trimmed by 6 bases and V by 4 bases; bases with no gene match: 11. The CDR3 sequence is CASSTQADRGVQPQHF. As DNA, the CDR3 is TGTGCCAGTAGTACCCAGGCCGACAGGGGAGTTCAGCCCCAGCATTTT.

The chain joins TRBV5-5 to TRBJ1-1; D is possibly TRBD1 (6 bases). The CDR3 runs to 13 residues. V lost 4 bases to trimming and J lost 7 bases, with 14 bases between them. The germline V gene has CDR1 SGHKS and CDR2 YYEKEE (reference sequence). This chain's CDR3 is CASSTGILNEAFF. DNA of the CDR3: TGTGCCAGCAGCACAGGGATATTAAATGAAGCTTTCTTT.

The chain has TRBV9 and TRBJ1-2, with a weak D call TRBD1 (5 bases). This CDR3 contains 17 residues. Looked up from germline, CDR1 is SGDLS and CDR2 is YYNGEE. Between the trimmed V and J ends, which lost 4 bases and 1 base, there was a span of 20 bases. The CDR3 region is CASSSRWGAPVNYGYTF. DNA of the CDR3: TGTGCCAGCAGCTCGCGGTGGGGCGCCCCGGTTAACTATGGCTACACCTTC.

This clone was observed a few times. The J gene is TRBJ2-7, the V gene TRBV5-1; unclear D gene. In germline, CDR1 is SGHRS, CDR2 YFSETQ. The CDR3 is made up of 13 amino acids. The V end was cut by 1 base, the J end by 7 bases, with 12 bases between. In nucleotides, the CDR3 is TGCGCCAGCAGCTTGCTTACTTCCTGGGAGCAGTACTTC. Its protein product is CASSLLTSWEQYF. The entire variable domain, with the rest obtained from reference TRBV5-1 and TRBJ2-7, is as follows: KAGVTQTPRYLIKTRGQQVTLSCSPISGHRSVSWYQQTPGQGLQFLFEYFSETQRNKGNFPGRFSGRQFSNSRSEMNVSTLELGDSALYLCASSLLTSWEQYFGPGTRLTVT.

The gene calls are TRBV4-1 and TRBJ1-2, with D unresolved. V lost 2 bases and J lost 4, with 8 bases in between. The CDR3 consists of 13 residues. CDR1 MGHRA and CDR2 YSYEKL come from the germline V gene. The DNA of the CDR3 is TGCGCCAGCAGCCAACCGACGGGCTATGGCTACACCTTC. It encodes CASSQPTGYGYTF.

V gene TRBV28 combines with J gene TRBJ2-3, with 8 bases lining up with TRBD2. In germline, CDR1 is MDHEN, CDR2 SYDVKM. Trimming took 3 bases from V and 1 from J; bases not matched to a gene: 0. CDR3 length equals 14 residues. CDR3 DNA sequence: TGTGCCAGCAGTTTTAGCGGGGGCACAGATACGCAGTATTTT. As protein: CASSFSGGTDTQYF.

J is TRBJ2-1 and V is TRBV19, with 7 nucleotides matching TRBD2. The germline CDR1 and CDR2 sequences are LNHDA and SQIVND (reference sequence). V dropped 7 bases and J dropped 0; count of bases not matched to a gene: 12. The CDR3 covers 17 residues. The CDR3 DNA sequence: TGTGCCAGTATGAAAGGAGGAGCGGGGAGCTCCTACAATGAGCAGTTCTTC. Translation gives CASMKGGAGSSYNEQFF.

V gene TRBV7-3 combines with J gene TRBJ2-1; 8 nucleotides align to TRBD2. The CDR3 runs to 19 residues. V lost 4 bases and J lost 0; bases outside the gene matches: 14. Germline values: CDR1 SGHTA, CDR2 FQGTGA. CDR3 nucleotides: TGTGCCAGCAGCTCCCTCGGGGTAGCGGGAAGCCCCTCCTACAATGAGCAGTTCTTC. Its protein product is CASSSLGVAGSPSYNEQFF.

The J gene is TRBJ2-7, the V gene TRBV11-3; TRBD2 is a possible D gene (6 bases). The CDR3 has 14 amino acids. Germline CDR1 is SGHNT and CDR2 is YENEEA. Trimming stripped 6 bases from V and 6 bases from J, with 18 bases between. In nucleotides, the CDR3 is TGTGCCAGCAGTTCGGGGGAGAGAGGGGCCGAGCAGTACTTC. Translated, it gives CASSSGERGAEQYF.

The V call is TRBV6-5, the J call TRBJ2-2; D not certain. The CDR3 is made up of 15 amino acids. Germline CDR1 and CDR2: MNHEY and SVGAGI. With 6 bases removed from V and 7 bases from J, the gap between germline ends came to 18 bases. Here the CDR3 reads CASREPQKRSGELFF. CDR3 nucleotides: TGTGCCAGCAGAGAGCCTCAAAAACGAAGCGGGGAGCTGTTTTTT.

The chain is built from TRBV18 and TRBJ1-3; TRBD1 agrees at 8 bases. Unmatched junction bases numbered 5, after V lost 2 bases and J lost 2 bases. The CDR3 is 16 residues long. The germline V gene encodes CDR1 KGHSH and CDR2 LQKENI. CDR3 region: CASSPGAGGTGNTIYF. In DNA form, the CDR3 reads TGTGCCAGCTCACCAGGTGCAGGGGGCACTGGAAACACCATATATTTT.

This rearrangement joins TRBV3-1 (or the pseudogene TRBV3-2) to TRBJ2-2; weak D call: TRBD1 (5 bases). Looked up from germline, CDR1 is LGHDT and CDR2 is YNNKEL (reference sequence). This CDR3 has 15 amino acids. The ends were cut back, 3 bases at V and 2 bases at J, with 10 bases in the middle. The CDR3 nucleotides read TGTGCCAGCAGCCAGTACAGGACCAACACCGGGGAGCTGTTTTTT. As protein: CASSQYRTNTGELFF.

The rearrangement joins TRBV2 to TRBJ1-5; TRBD1 agrees at 7 bases. Germline V gives CDR1 SNHLY, CDR2 FYNNEI. The CDR3 is made up of 15 amino acids. V shed 7 bases and J 0 bases; nucleotides not matched to a gene: 6. The DNA of the CDR3 is TGTGCCAGCAAACCAGGGGGAGGTAGCAATCAGCCCCAGCATTTT. This sequence encodes CASKPGGGSNQPQHF. Drawing the rest from reference TRBV2 and TRBJ1-5, the complete variable domain is EPEVTQTPSHQVTQMGQEVILRCVPISNHLYFYWYRQILGQKVEFLVSFYNNEISEKSEIFDDQFSVERPDGSNFTLKIRSTKLEDSAMYFCASKPGGGSNQPQHFGDGTRLSIL.

The chain couples TRBV2 to TRBJ1-5; D gene unclear. Germline V gene sequence: CDR1 SNHLY, CDR2 FYNNEI. The V end lost 1 base, the J end lost 2 bases, and 12 bases lay between the germline ends. CDR3 length: 16 amino acids. CDR3 amino acids: CASSEGTPSRNQPQHF. In nucleotides, the CDR3 is TGTGCCAGCAGTGAAGGGACTCCTAGCCGCAATCAGCCCCAGCATTTT. The complete variable domain, with remaining parts taken from reference TRBV2 and TRBJ1-5, reads EPEVTQTPSHQVTQMGQEVILRCVPISNHLYFYWYRQILGQKVEFLVSFYNNEISEKSEIFDDQFSVERPDGSNFTLKIRSTKLEDSAMYFCASSEGTPSRNQPQHFGDGTRLSIL.

The CDR3, as DNA: TGTGCCAGCAGTTTCGGGTGGGTCGAAAAACTGTTTTTT. Its translation is CASSFGWVEKLFF. The chain is built from TRBV2 and TRBJ1-4; unclear D gene. The CDR3 has 13 amino acids. Trimming took off 5 bases at V and 8 bases at J, with 12 bases between the two ends. Germline CDR1 reads SNHLY; CDR2 reads FYNNEI.

The rearrangement joins TRBV5-8 to TRBJ2-1, with 12 bases fitting TRBD1. Germline V gene lookup returns CDR1 SGHTS and CDR2 YDEGEE. V was clipped by 4 bases and J by 7 bases; unmatched bases: 15. The CDR3 consists of 18 residues. The CDR3 region is CASSATLRDRGRRNEQFF. CDR3 sequence (DNA): TGTGCCAGCAGCGCCACCCTCCGGGACAGGGGGCGACGAAATGAGCAGTTCTTC. Full variable domain (outside the CDR3, taken from reference TRBV5-8 and TRBJ2-1): EAGVTQSPTHLIKTRGQQATLRCSPISGHTSVYWYQQALGLGLQFLLWYDEGEERNRGNFPPRFSGRQFPNYSSELNVNALELEDSALYLCASSATLRDRGRRNEQFFGPGTRLTVL.

The chain carries TRBV27 and TRBJ2-2, with 8 bases lining up with TRBD2. There are 16 residues in the CDR3. Germline V lookup: CDR1 MNHEY, CDR2 SMNVEV (reference sequence). V gave up 4 bases and J gave up 4 bases; unmatched junction bases: 8. Here the CDR3 DNA reads TGTGCCAGCAGTTCTTTTTCGCGGGGGGCCACCGGGGAGCTGTTTTTT. It translates to CASSSFSRGATGELFF.

The chain couples TRBV5-1 to TRBJ2-7; tentative D call: TRBD1 (6 bases). V gave up 3 bases and J gave up 3 bases, with 10 bases separating them. The CDR3 loop spans 13 amino acids. Germline CDR1 is SGHRS and CDR2 is YFSETQ. The CDR3 bases are TGCGCCAGCAGCTCCGGCAGGGGCTACGAGCAGTACTTC. Its protein product is CASSSGRGYEQYF.

V is TRBV28 and J is TRBJ1-1; 7 bases line up with TRBD1. J lost 5 bases, V lost 6 bases, and 3 bases had no gene match. This CDR3 spans 12 amino acids. Germline V gene data show CDR1 as MDHEN and CDR2 as SYDVKM. DNA of the CDR3: TGTGCCAGCAGGTACAGGGGAACTGAAGCTTTCTTT. Protein: CASRYRGTEAFF.

Here the CDR3 DNA reads TGTGCCAGCTCACTAGACGGGAACTATGGCTACACCTTC. It translates to CASSLDGNYGYTF. V and J are TRBV18 and TRBJ1-2; D uncertain. This CDR3 is built from 13 residues. V dropped 4 bases and J dropped 2 bases, with 8 bases sitting between them. Germline V gene lookup returns CDR1 KGHSH and CDR2 LQKENI.

The chain has TRBV28 and TRBJ2-1; D gene uncertain. The V end was cut by 3 bases, the J end by 6 bases, with 6 bases between. The germline V gene encodes CDR1 MDHEN and CDR2 SYDVKM. This CDR3 region has 12 residues. The chain's CDR3 is CASSFASNEQFF. The CDR3 DNA reads as TGTGCCAGCAGTTTTGCTAGCAATGAGCAGTTCTTC.

There are a few counts of this clone. V and J are TRBV4-1 and TRBJ2-7; 8 positions match TRBD1. CDR3 length: 14 amino acids. After removal of 4 bases from V and 5 bases from J, the junction contained 7 bases not matched to a gene. Germline V lookup: CDR1 MGHRA, CDR2 YSYEKL. CDR3 region: CASSPDRGQDEQYF. The CDR3 coding sequence is TGCGCCAGCAGCCCTGACAGGGGACAGGACGAGCAGTACTTC.

The chain carries TRBV20-1 and TRBJ1-2; D is perhaps TRBD1 (5 bases). The CDR3 runs to 13 residues. The germline V gene encodes CDR1 DFQATT and CDR2 SNEGSKA (reference sequence). Trimming left V 3 bases short and J 6 bases short, with 14 bases between. The DNA for the CDR3 is TGCAGTGCTAGTGTACAGACGGGGGATGGCTACACCTTC. Amino acid sequence: CSASVQTGDGYTF.

V gene TRBV19 combines with J gene TRBJ1-2; maybe TRBD1 (6 bases). Germline V gene lookup returns CDR1 LNHDA and CDR2 SQIVND (reference sequence). The CDR3 runs to 14 residues. V was shortened by 5 bases and J by 6 bases, with 16 bases between the two germline ends. CDR3: CASSPTGRLNGYTF. DNA for the CDR3: TGTGCCAGTAGTCCTACAGGGCGTCTCAATGGCTACACCTTC.